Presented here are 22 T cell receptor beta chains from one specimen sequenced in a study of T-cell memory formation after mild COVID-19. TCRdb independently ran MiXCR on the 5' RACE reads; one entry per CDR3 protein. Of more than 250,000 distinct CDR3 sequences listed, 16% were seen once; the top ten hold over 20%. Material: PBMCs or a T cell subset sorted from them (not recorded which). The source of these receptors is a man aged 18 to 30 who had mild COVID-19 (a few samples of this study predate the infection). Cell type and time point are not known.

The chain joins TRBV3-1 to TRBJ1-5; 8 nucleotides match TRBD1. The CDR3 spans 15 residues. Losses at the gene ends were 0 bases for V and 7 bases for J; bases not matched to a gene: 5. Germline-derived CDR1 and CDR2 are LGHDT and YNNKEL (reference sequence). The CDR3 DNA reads TGTGCCAGCAGCCAAGAAGCAGGGGGCAGACAGCCCCAGCATTTT. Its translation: CASSQEAGGRQPQHF.

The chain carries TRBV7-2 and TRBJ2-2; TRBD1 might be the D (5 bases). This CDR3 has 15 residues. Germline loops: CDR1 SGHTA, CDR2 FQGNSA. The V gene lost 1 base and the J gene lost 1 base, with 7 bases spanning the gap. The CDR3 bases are TGTGCCAGCAGCTTAGTTACAGGGAACACCGGGGAGCTGTTTTTT. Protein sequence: CASSLVTGNTGELFF.

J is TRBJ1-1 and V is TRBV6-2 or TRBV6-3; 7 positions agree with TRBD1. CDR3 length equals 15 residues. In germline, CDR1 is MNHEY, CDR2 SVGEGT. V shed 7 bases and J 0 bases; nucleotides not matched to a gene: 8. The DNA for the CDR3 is TGTGCCAGCATCCACGGAGGGACAGTGAACACTGAAGCTTTCTTT. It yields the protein CASIHGGTVNTEAFF.

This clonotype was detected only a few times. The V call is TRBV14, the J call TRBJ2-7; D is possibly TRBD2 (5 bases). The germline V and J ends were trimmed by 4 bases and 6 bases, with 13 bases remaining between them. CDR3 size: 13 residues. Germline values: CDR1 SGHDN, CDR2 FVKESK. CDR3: CASSPWTRGEQYF. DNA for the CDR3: TGTGCCAGCAGCCCCTGGACCCGGGGCGAGCAGTACTTC.

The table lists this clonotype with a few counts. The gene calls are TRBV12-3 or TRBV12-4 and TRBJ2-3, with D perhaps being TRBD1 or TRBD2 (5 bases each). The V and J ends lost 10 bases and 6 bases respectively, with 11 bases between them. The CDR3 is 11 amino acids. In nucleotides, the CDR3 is TGTGCCACCGCCGGGGCGGATACGCAGTATTTT. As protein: CATAGADTQYF.

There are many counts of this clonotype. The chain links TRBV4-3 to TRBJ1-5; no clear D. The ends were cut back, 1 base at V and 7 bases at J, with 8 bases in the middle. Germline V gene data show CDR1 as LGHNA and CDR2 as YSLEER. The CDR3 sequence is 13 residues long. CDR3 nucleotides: TGCGCCAGCAGCCAAGGGGGAGGCCAGCCCCAGCATTTT. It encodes CASSQGGGQPQHF.

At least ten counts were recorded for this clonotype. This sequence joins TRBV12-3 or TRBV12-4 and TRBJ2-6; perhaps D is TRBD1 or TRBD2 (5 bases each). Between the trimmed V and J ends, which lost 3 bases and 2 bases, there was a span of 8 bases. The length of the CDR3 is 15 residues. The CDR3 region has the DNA TGTGCCAGCAGTTTGAGAGGGGCTGGGGCCAACGTCCTGACTTTC. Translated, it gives CASSLRGAGANVLTF.

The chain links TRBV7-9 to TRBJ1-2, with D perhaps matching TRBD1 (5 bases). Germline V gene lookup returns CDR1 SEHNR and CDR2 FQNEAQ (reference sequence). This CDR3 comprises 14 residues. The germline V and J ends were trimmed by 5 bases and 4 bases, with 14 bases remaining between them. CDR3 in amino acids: CASSPPTVSYGYTF. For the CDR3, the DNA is TGTGCCAGCAGCCCCCCGACAGTCAGCTATGGCTACACCTTC.

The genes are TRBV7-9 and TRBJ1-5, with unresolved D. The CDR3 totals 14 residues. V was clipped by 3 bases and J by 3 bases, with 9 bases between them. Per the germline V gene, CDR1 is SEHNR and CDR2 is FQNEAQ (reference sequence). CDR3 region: CASSFDGTNQPQHF. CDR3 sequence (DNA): TGTGCCAGCAGCTTCGACGGCACCAATCAGCCCCAGCATTTT.

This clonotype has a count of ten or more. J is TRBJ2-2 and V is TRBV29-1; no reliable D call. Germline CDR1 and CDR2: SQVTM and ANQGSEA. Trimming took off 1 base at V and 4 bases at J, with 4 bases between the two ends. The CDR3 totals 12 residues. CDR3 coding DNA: TGCAGCGTTGAAGGGGGCACCGGGGAGCTGTTTTTT. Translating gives CSVEGGTGELFF.

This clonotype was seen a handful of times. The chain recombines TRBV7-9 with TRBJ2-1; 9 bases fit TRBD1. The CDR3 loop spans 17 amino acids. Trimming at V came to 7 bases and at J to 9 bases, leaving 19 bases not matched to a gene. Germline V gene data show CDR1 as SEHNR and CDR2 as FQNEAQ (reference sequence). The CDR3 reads CASTSTDWTGAAGEQFF. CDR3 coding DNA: TGTGCCAGCACCTCCACCGATTGGACAGGGGCAGCCGGTGAGCAGTTCTTC.

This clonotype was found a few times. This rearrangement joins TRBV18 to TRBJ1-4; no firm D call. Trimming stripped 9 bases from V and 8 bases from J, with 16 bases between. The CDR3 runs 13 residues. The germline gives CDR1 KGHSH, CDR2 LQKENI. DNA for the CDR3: TGTGCCAGTCGGCTAACAACGGGGGAAAAACTGTTTTTT. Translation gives CASRLTTGEKLFF. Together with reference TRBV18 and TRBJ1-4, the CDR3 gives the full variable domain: NAGVMQNPRHLVRRRGQEARLRCSPMKGHSHVYWYRQLPEEGLKFMVYLQKENIIDESGMPKERFSAEFPKEGPSILRIQQVVRGDSAAYFCASRLTTGEKLFFGSGTQLSVL.

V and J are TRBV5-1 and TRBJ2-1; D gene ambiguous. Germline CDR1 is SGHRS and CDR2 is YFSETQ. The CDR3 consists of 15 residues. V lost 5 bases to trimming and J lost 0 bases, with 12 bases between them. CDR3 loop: CASRPDRLSYNEQFF. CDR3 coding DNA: TGCGCCAGCAGACCCGACCGTCTCTCCTACAATGAGCAGTTCTTC.

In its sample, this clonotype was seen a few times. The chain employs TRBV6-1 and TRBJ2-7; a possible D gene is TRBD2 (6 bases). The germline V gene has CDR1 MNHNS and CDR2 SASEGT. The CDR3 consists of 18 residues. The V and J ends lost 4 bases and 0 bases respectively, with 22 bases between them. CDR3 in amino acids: CASSGRRWAGWYSYEQYF. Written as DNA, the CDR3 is TGTGCCAGCAGTGGTCGACGTTGGGCGGGGTGGTACTCCTACGAGCAGTACTTC.

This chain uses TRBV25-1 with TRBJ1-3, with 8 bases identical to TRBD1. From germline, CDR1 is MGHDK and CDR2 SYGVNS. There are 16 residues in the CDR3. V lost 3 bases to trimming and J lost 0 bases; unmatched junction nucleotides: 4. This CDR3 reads CASSERGTGSGNTIYF. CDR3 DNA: TGTGCCAGCAGTGAGCGAGGGACAGGCTCTGGAAACACCATATATTTT.

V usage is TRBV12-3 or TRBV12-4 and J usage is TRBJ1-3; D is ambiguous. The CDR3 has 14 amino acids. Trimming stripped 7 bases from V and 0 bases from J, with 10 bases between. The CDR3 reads CASIDIHSGNTIYF. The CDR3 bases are TGTGCCAGCATCGATATCCACTCTGGAAACACCATATATTTT.

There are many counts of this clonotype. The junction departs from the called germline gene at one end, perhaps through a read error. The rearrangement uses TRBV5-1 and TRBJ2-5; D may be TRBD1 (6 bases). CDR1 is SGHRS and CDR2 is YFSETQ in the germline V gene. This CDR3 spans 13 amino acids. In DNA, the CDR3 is TGTGCCAGCAGCCTACAGGGAGCCGAGACCCAGTACTTC. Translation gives CASSLQGAETQYF.

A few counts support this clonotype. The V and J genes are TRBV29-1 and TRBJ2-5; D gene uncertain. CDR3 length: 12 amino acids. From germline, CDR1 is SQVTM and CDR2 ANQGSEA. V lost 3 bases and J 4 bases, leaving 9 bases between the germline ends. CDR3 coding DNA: TGCAGCGTTGACTACGGATCAGAGACCCAGTACTTC. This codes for CSVDYGSETQYF. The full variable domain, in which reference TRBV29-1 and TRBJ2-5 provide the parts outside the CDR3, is SAVISQKPSRDICQRGTSLTIQCQVDSQVTMMFWYRQQPGQSLTLIATANQGSEATYESGFVIDKFPISRPNLTFSTLTVSNMSPEDSSIYLCSVDYGSETQYFGPGTRLLVL.

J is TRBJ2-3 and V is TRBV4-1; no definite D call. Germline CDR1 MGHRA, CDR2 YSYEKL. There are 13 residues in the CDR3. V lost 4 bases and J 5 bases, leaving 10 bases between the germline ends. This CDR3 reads CASSLLDGDTQYF. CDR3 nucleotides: TGCGCCAGCAGCCTCCTGGATGGAGATACGCAGTATTTT.

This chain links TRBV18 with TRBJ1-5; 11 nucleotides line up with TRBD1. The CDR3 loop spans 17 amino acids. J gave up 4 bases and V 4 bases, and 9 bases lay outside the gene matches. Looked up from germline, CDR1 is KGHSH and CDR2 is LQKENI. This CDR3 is CASSRQDRGRGNQPQHF. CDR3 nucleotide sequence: TGTGCCAGCTCACGCCAGGACAGGGGGCGCGGAAATCAGCCCCAGCATTTT.

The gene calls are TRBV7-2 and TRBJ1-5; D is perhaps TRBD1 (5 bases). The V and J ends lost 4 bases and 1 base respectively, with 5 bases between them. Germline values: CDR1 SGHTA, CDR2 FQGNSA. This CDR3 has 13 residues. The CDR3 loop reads CASSWDSNQPQHF. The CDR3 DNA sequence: TGTGCCAGCAGCTGGGACAGCAATCAGCCCCAGCATTTT.

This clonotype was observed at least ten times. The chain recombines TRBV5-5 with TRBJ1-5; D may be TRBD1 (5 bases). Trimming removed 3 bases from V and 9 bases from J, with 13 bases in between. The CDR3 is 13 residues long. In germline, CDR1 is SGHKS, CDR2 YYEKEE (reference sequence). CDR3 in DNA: TGTGCCAGCAGCTCCAGGGCCCCAGGGCCCCAGCATTTT. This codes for CASSSRAPGPQHF. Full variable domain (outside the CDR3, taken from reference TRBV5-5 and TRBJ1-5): DAGVTQSPTHLIKTRGQQVTLRCSPISGHKSVSWYQQVLGQGPQFIFQYYEKEERGRGNFPDRFSARQFPNYSSELNVNALLLGDSALYLCASSSRAPGPQHFGDGTRLSIL.